This section outlines one T cell receptor (beta chain) sequence together with its context. Its antigen remains unidentified. The sample belongs to a study of follicular helper T cells after annual influenza vaccination. As to time point: 2014-2015 season, pre-vaccination. Excluded were substance abuse, HIV/AIDS, active cancer, immunomodulatory drugs and active illness. This CDR3 region has 13 residues. The germline V gene has CDR1 MNHEY and CDR2 SMNVEV (reference sequence). Trimming shortened V by 8 bases and J by 4 bases, and 11 bases separated the two germline ends. Study-level findings and limits: Change in circulating plasmablasts correlated with ICOS+CD38+ cTfh clonality change.

TCRdb's copy holds only in-frame clones and misses some; the assay was immunoSEQ multiplex PCR. The sample carries some 10,000 clones, 80% recorded once. Sequences were derived from CXCR5+ CD38- circulating T follicular helper cells from blood, sampled on the day of influenza vaccination. Subset reported: circulating Tfh, non-naive CD4+CXCR5+PD-1+ (ICOS+CD38+ or ICOS-CD38-). The V and J genes are TRBV27 and TRBJ2-2; no clear D gene. The sequence was collected from an adult who received the influenza vaccine. The CDR3 DNA sequence: TGTGCCAGCCTCCAGTGGGGCACCGGGGAGCTGTTTTTT. Translation gives CASLQWGTGELFF.